This is a list of T cell receptor beta chains from one sample in a study of siplizumab effects on memory and regulatory T cells. Using immunoSEQ multiplex PCR, the repertoire was profiled, and TCRdb retains in-frame clones only, with some absent. The data show about 94,000 clones, with approximately 95% seen just once and around 0.3% held by the top ten. Source material: non-Treg CD4+ T cells sorted from blood. These receptors all stem from a human donor in good health. The CDR3 runs from the conserved cysteine through the conserved F or W. Each record gives: J gene, clone size, V gene, D gene, CDR3 protein, CDR3 DNA. D genes are given only for firm matches. The listing skips clone size in some rows; elsewhere it reads once, few, many or a size class.

TRBJ2-3 once TRBV4-1 - CASSQPVRADTQYF TGCGCCAGCAGCCAACCCGTCCGGGCAGATACGCAGTATTTT
TRBJ2-7 - TRBV6-5 - CASSEFYEQYF TGTGCCAGCAGTGAATTTTACGAGCAGTACTTC
TRBJ1-5 - TRBV6-6 TRBD1 CASSSTGWNQPQHF TGTGCCAGCAGTTCGACAGGGTGGAATCAGCCCCAGCATTTT
TRBJ1-1 - TRBV11-3 - CASSLDKGGVGTEAFF TGTGCCAGCAGCTTAGACAAGGGGGGTGTCGGGACTGAAGCTTTCTTT
TRBJ1-1 - TRBV7-2 - CASSLAPLNTEAFF TGTGCCAGCAGCTTAGCGCCCCTAAACACTGAAGCTTTCTTT
TRBJ2-7 - TRBV19 TRBD2 CASSRLAGGDTYEQYF TGTGCCAGTAGCAGACTAGCGGGAGGTGATACCTACGAGCAGTACTTC
TRBJ2-3 - TRBV25-1 - CASSDYRDTQYF TGTGCCAGCAGTGATTACAGGGATACGCAGTATTTT
TRBJ1-1 - TRBV10-3 - CAISDWGNAEAFF TGTGCCATCAGTGATTGGGGAAACGCTGAAGCTTTCTTT
TRBJ1-3 - TRBV9 - CASRPQSGNTIYF TGTGCCAGCAGACCGCAGTCTGGAAACACCATATATTTT
TRBJ2-7 - TRBV19 - CASSKGAEQYF TGTGCCAGTAGTAAAGGGGCAGAGCAGTACTTC
TRBJ2-2 - TRBV9 - CASSVGPTNTGELFF TGTGCCAGCAGCGTAGGGCCGACGAACACCGGGGAGCTGTTTTTT
TRBJ1-1 - TRBV4-1 - CASSQDSLGKGGAFF TGCGCCAGCAGCCAAGATTCTCTGGGGAAGGGAGGGGCTTTCTTT
TRBJ1-2 - TRBV10-3 - CAISESPEYGYTF TGTGCCATCAGTGAGTCGCCAGAGTATGGCTACACCTTC
TRBJ2-3 - TRBV6-1 TRBD1 CASSGRAGGPDTQYF TGTGCCAGCAGTGGACGAGCAGGGGGCCCAGATACGCAGTATTTT
TRBJ1-2 - TRBV1 - CTSSQDSSGNGYTF TGCACCAGCAGCCAAGATTCTTCAGGGAACGGCTACACCTTC
TRBJ2-7 - TRBV4-2 TRBD2 CASSQDRPAGGYEQYF TGTGCCAGCAGCCAAGATCGCCCAGCGGGGGGGTACGAGCAGTACTTC
TRBJ2-5 - TRBV6-1 - CAGAAAEETQYF TGTGCAGGGGCGGCAGCTGAAGAGACCCAGTACTTC
TRBJ1-2 - TRBV5-1 TRBD1 CASSWSGGTDTNYGYTF TGCGCCAGCAGCTGGAGCGGGGGGACAGATACTAACTATGGCTACACCTTC
TRBJ2-7 - TRBV5-6 TRBD1 CASSLFDRVSYEQYF TGTGCCAGCAGCTTGTTCGACAGGGTGTCCTACGAGCAGTACTTC
TRBJ1-2 - TRBV10-3 - CAIRDSPSNYGYTF TGTGCCATCAGGGACAGCCCCTCTAACTATGGCTACACCTTC
TRBJ2-7 - TRBV14 TRBD2 CASSHGTSGGPYEQYF TGTGCCAGCAGCCACGGGACTAGCGGGGGTCCCTACGAGCAGTACTTC
TRBJ1-1 - TRBV7-2 TRBD1 CASSLTGTVMNTEAFF TGTGCCAGCAGCTTGACCGGGACAGTCATGAACACTGAAGCTTTCTTT
TRBJ1-6 once TRBV18 - CASSPPGVLSPLHF TGTGCCAGCTCACCACCGGGGGTTTTGTCACCCCTCCACTTT
TRBJ2-3 - TRBV11-3 - CASLEESASTDTQYF TGTGCCAGCCTCGAAGAGTCGGCTAGCACAGATACGCAGTATTTT
TRBJ2-7 - TRBV5-1 - CASSSGGTSYEQYF TGCGCCAGCAGCTCTGGCGGGACCTCCTACGAGCAGTACTTC
TRBJ1-3 few TRBV11-3 - CASSFSGNTIYF TGTGCCAGCAGCTTTTCCGGAAACACCATATATTTT
TRBJ2-5 few TRBV4-2 - CASSRGGEGETQYF TGTGCCAGCAGCCGAGGGGGGGAGGGAGAGACCCAGTACTTC
TRBJ1-1 - TRBV10-3 - CAISGEGGGPMNTEAFF TGTGCCATCAGTGGAGAGGGGGGAGGACCGATGAACACTGAAGCTTTCTTT
TRBJ2-7 - TRBV5-5 - CASSTLLATSYEQYF TGTGCCAGCAGCACCCTTCTAGCGACCTCCTACGAGCAGTACTTC
TRBJ2-5 - TRBV18 - CASSPLSGTQETQYF TGTGCCAGCTCACCACTGTCAGGGACCCAAGAGACCCAGTACTTC
TRBJ1-2 - TRBV2 - CASSDAGLAFYGYTF TGTGCCAGCAGTGACGCGGGTCTGGCATTTTATGGCTACACCTTC
TRBJ1-1 - TRBV5-6 - CASTPSQRPTEAFF TGTGCCAGCACCCCGTCTCAGCGGCCCACTGAAGCTTTCTTT
TRBJ2-2 - TRBV7-3 - CASSLIGNGELFF TGTGCCAGCAGCTTAATTGGGAACGGGGAGCTGTTTTTT
TRBJ2-7 - TRBV6-1 - CASSRDGAYEQYF TGTGCCAGCAGCCGGGACGGCGCATACGAGCAGTACTTC
TRBJ2-5 - TRBV5-6 TRBD2 CASSLPLAGVTYF TGTGCCAGCAGCTTGCCGCTAGCGGGGGTGACCTACTTC
TRBJ1-3 - TRBV19 - CASTPDSISSGNTIYF TGTGCCAGTACCCCGGACAGTATCAGCTCTGGAAACACCATATATTTT
TRBJ2-1 - TRBV5-4 - CASSSPRRGEQFF TGTGCCAGCAGCTCCCCCCGTCGAGGTGAGCAGTTCTTC
TRBJ2-7 - TRBV9 TRBD1 CASSAGGTGTYEQYF TGTGCCAGCAGCGCAGGGGGGACAGGGACCTACGAGCAGTACTTC
TRBJ1-2 - TRBV6-1 - CASSEARGNYGYTF TGTGCCAGCAGTGAGGCGCGGGGAAACTATGGCTACACCTTC
TRBJ2-7 - TRBV4-1 - CASSQTGLAADEQYF TGCGCCAGCAGCCAAACCGGGTTGGCCGCCGACGAGCAGTACTTC
TRBJ2-5 - TRBV6-1 - CASSETVLRGTQYF TGTGCCAGCAGTGAAACGGTGCTTCGCGGGACCCAGTACTTC